This T cell receptor beta chain was recovered during a study of shared clonotypes between healthy human individuals. Whole-study context: The plates for each donor numbered three CD4 naive, three CD4 memory, two CD8 naive and one CD8 memory. Study-wide results and caveats: Relative to clonotypes present in all four donors, those not shared had lower generation probabilities. With few donors, the genetic and exposure-history diversity represented was limited.

The naive CD8 subset, CD45RO-negative cells positively selected for CCR7, excluded terminally differentiated effector memory CD45RA+ cells. Each subset's genomic DNA was split evenly across several immunoSEQ plates. TCRdb's copy holds only in-frame clones and misses some; the assay was immunoSEQ multiplex PCR. The table has approximately 2,000,000 clones, 93% seen once. A word on this clone: Its matching antigen is unknown.

Losses at the gene ends were 3 bases for V and 10 bases for J; bases not matched to a gene: 9. Germline V CDR1 and CDR2: SGHDT, YYEEEE. CDR3 size: 14 residues. The chain uses TRBV5-6 and TRBJ1-4; TRBD1 matches 7 bases. The sequence derives from a man younger than 30 in good health. Some clones in this sample may be carry-over from other donors' samples. Material: naive CD8+ T cells from PBMCs. The CDR3 sequence is CASSSTGDIGKLFF. CDR3 DNA sequence: TGTGCCAGCAGCTCTACAGGGGACATTGGAAAACTGTTTTTT. The whole variable domain, remainder taken from reference TRBV5-6 and TRBJ1-4, is DAGVTQSPTHLIKTRGQQVTLRCSPKSGHDTVSWYQQALGQGPQFIFQYYEEEERQRGNFPDRFSGHQFPNYSSELNVNALLLGDSALYLCASSSTGDIGKLFFGSGTQLSVL.